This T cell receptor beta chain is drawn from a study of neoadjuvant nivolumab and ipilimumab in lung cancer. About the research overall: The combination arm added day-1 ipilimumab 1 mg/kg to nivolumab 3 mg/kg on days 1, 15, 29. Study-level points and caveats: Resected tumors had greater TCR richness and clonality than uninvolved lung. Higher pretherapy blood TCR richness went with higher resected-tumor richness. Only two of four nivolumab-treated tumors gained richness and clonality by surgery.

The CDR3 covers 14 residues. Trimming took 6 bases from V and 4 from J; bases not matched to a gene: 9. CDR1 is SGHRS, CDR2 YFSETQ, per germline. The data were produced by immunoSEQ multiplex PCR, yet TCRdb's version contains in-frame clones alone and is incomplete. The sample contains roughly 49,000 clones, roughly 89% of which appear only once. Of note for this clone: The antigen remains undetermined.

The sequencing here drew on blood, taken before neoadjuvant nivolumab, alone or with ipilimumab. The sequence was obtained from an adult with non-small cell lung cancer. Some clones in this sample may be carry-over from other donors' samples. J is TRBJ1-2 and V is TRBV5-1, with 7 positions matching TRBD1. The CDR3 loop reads CASTRTGEGYGYTF. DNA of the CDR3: TGCGCCAGCACCCGAACAGGGGAAGGCTATGGCTACACCTTC.